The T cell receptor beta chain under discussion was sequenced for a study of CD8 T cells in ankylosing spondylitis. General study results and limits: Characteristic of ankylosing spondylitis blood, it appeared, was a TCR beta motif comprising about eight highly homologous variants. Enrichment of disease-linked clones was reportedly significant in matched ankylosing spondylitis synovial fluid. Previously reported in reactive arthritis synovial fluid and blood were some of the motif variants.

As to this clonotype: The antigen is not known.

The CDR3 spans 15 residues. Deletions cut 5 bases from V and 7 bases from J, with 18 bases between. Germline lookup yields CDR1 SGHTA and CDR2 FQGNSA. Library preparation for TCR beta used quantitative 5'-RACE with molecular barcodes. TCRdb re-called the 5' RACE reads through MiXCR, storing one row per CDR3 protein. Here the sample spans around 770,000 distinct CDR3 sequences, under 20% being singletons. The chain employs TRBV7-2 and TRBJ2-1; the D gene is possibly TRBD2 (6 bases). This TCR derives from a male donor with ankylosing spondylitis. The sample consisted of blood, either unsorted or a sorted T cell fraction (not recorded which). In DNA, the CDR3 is TGTGCCAGCAGCCCCGCTTCCCTAGCGCGGAATGAGCAGTTCTTC. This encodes CASSPASLARNEQFF.